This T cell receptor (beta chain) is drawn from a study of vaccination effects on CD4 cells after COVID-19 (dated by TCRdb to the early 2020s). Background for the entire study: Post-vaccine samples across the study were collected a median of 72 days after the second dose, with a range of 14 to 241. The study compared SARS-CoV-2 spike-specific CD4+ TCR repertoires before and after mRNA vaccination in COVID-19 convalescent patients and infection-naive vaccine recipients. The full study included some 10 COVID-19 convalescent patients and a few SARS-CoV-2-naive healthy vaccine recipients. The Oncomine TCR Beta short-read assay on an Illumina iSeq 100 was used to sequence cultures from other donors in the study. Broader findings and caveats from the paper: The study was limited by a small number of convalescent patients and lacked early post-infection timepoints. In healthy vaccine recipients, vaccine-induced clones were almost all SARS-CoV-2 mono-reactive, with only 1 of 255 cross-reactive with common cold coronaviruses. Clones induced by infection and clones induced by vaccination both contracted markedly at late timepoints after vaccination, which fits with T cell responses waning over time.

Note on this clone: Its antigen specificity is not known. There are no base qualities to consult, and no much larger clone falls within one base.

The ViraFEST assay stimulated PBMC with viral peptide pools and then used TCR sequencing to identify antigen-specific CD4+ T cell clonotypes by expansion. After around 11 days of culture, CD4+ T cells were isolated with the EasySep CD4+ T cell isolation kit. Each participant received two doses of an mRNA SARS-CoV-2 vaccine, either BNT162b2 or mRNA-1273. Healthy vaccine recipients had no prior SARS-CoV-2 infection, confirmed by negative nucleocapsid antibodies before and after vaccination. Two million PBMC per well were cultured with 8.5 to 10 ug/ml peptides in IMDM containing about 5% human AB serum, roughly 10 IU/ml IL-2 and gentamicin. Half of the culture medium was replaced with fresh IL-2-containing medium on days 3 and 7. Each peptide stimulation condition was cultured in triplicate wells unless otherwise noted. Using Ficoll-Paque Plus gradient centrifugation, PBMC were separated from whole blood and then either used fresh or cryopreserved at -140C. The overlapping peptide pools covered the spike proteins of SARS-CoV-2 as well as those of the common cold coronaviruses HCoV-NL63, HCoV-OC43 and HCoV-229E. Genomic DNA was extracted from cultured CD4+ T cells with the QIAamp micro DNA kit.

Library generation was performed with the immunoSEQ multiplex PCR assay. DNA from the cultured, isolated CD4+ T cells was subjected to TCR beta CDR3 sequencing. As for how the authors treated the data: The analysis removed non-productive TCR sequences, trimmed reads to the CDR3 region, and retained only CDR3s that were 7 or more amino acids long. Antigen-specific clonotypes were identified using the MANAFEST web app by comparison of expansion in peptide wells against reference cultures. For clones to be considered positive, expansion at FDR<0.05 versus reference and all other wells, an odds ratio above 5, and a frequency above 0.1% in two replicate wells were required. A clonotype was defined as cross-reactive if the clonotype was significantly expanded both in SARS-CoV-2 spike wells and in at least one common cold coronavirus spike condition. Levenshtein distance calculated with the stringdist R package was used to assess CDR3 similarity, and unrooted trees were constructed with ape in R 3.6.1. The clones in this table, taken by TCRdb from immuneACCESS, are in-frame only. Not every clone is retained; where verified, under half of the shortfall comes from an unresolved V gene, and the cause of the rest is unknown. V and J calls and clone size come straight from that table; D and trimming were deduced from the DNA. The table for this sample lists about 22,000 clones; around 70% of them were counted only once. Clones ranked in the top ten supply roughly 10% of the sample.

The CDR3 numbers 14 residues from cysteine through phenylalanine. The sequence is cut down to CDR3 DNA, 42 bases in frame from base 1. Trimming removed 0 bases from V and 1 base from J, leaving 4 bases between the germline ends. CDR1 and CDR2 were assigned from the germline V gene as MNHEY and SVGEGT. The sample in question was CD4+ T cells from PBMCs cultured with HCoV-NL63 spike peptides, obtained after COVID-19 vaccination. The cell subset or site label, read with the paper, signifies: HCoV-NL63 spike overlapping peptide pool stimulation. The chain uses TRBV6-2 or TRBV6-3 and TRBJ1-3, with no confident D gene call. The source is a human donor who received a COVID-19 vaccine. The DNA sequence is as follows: TGTGCCAGCAGTTACTCAGGATCTGGAAACACCATATATTTT. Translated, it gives CASSYSGSGNTIYF.